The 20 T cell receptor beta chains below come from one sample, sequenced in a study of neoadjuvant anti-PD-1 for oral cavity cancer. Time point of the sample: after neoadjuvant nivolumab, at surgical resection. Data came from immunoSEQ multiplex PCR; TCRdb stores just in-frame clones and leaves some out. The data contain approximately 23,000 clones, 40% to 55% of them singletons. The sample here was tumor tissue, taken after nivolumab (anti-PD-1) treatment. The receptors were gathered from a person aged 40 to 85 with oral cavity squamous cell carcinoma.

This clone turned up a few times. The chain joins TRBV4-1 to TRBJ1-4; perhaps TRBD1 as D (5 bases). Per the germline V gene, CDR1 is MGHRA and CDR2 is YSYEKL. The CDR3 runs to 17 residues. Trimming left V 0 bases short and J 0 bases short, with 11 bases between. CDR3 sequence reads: CASSQDGHYTTNEKLFF. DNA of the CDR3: TGCGCCAGCAGCCAAGACGGACATTACACAACTAATGAAAAACTGTTTTTT.

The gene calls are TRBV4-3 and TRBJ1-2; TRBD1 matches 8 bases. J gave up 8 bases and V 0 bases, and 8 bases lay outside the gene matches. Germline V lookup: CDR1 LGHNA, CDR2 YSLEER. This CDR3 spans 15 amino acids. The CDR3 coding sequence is TGCGCCAGCAGCCAAGATCCCATGACAGGGGCCGGCTACACCTTC. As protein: CASSQDPMTGAGYTF.

CDR3 nucleotides: TGTGCCAGCGAGGAGGGAATAAGGTCACCCCTCCACTTT. Encoded protein: CASEEGIRSPLHF. The genes are TRBV6-1 and TRBJ1-6; D remains ambiguous. This CDR3 is 13 amino acids long. Trimming stripped 8 bases from V and 10 bases from J, with 15 bases between. The germline V gene encodes CDR1 MNHNS and CDR2 SASEGT.

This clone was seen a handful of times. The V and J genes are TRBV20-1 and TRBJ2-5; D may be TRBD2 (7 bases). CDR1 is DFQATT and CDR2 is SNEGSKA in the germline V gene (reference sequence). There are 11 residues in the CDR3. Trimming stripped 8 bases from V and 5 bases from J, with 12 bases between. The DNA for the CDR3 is TGCAGTCCCAAGGGGGGGGAGACCCAGTACTTC. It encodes CSPKGGETQYF.

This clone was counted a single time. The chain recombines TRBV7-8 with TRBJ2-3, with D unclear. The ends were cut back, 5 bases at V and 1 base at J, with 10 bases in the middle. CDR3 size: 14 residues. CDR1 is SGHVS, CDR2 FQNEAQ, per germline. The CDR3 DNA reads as TGTGCCAGCAGCACTCCGATGGGCACAGATACGCAGTATTTT. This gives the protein CASSTPMGTDTQYF.

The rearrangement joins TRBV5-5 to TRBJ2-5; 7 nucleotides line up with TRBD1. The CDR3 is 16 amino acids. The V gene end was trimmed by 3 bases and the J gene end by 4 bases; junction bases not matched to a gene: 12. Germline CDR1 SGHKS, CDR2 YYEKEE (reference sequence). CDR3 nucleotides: TGTGCCAGCAGCTCCACCTACAGGGCAGGGGGAGAGACCCAGTACTTC. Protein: CASSSTYRAGGETQYF.

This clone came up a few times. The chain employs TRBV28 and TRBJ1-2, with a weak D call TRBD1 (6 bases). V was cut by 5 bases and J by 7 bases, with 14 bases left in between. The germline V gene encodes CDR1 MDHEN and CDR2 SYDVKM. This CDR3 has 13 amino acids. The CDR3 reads CASSHPGVVGYTF. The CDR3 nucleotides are TGTGCCAGCAGTCACCCAGGGGTAGTTGGCTACACCTTC.

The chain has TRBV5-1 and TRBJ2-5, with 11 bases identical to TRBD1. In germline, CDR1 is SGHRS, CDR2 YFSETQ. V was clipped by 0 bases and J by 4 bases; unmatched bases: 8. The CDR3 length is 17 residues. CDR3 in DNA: TGCGCCAGCAGCTTGGGGACAGGGGGCGCGGGCGGAGAGACCCAGTACTTC. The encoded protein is CASSLGTGGAGGETQYF.

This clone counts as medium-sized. CDR3 nucleotides: TGTGCCAGCAGTGCGGTTGGGGAGACCCAGTACTTC. Translated, it gives CASSAVGETQYF. The gene calls are TRBV2 and TRBJ2-5; D unresolved. The CDR3 contains 12 residues. The germline V gene has CDR1 SNHLY and CDR2 FYNNEI. Trimming took off 4 bases at V and 5 bases at J, with 8 bases between the two ends.

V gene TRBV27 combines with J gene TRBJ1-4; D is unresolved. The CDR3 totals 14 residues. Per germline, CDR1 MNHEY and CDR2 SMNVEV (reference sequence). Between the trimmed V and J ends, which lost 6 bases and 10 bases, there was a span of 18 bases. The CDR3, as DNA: TGTGCCAGCAGCTTGGGAGTTTTAAAGGGAAAACTGTTTTTT. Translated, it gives CASSLGVLKGKLFF.

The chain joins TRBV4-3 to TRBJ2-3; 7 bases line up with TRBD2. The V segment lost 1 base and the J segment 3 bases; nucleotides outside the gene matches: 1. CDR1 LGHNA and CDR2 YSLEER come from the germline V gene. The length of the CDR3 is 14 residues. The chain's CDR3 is CASSQGLATDTQYF. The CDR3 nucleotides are TGCGCCAGCAGCCAAGGACTAGCAACAGATACGCAGTATTTT.

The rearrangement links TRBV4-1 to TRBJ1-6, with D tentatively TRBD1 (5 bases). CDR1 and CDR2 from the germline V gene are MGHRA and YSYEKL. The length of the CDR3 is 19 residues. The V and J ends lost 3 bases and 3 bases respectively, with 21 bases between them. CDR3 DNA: TGCGCCAGCAGCCAGGGGCCGTGGACTCAGGCTTTCTATAATTCACCCCTCCACTTT. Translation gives CASSQGPWTQAFYNSPLHF.

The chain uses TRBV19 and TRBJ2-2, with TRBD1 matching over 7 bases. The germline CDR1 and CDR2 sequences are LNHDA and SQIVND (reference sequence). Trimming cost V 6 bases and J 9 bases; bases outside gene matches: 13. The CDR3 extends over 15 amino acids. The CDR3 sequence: CASSTIDRDVRELFF. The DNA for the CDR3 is TGTGCCAGTAGCACCATTGACAGGGATGTGAGGGAGCTGTTTTTT.

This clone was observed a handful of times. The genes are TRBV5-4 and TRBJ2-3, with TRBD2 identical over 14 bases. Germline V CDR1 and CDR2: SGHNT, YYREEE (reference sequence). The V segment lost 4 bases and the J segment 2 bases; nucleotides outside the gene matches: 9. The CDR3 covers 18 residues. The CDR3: CASSPGTSGGRTTDTQYF. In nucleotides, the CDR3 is TGTGCCAGCAGCCCGGGGACTAGCGGGGGCCGGACCACAGATACGCAGTATTTT.

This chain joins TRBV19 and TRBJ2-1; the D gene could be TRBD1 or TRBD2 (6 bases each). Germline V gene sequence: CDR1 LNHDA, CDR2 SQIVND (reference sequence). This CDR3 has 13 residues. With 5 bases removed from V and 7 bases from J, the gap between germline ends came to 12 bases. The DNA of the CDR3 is TGTGCCAGTAGTTGGGGGGCAAGGAATGAGCAGTTCTTC. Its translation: CASSWGARNEQFF.

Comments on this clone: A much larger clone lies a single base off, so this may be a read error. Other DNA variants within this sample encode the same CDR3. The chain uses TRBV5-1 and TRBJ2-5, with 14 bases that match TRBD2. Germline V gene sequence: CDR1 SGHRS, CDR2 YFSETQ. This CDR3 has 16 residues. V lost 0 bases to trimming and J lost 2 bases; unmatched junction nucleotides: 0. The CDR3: CASSLGLAGGQETQYF. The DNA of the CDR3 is TGCGCCAGCAGCTTGGGACTAGCGGGGGGGCAAGAGACCCAGTACTTC.

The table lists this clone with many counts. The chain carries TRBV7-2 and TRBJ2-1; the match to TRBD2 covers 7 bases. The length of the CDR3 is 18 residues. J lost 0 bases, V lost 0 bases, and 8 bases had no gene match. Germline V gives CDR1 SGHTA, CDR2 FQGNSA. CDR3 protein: CASSLARRGLGSYNEQFF. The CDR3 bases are TGTGCCAGCAGCTTAGCAAGAAGAGGACTAGGCTCCTACAATGAGCAGTTCTTC.

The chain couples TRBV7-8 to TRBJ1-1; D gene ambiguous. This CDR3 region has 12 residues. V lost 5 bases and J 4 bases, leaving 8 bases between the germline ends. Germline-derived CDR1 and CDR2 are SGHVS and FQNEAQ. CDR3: CASSPAATEAFF. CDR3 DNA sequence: TGTGCCAGCAGCCCCGCAGCCACTGAAGCTTTCTTT.

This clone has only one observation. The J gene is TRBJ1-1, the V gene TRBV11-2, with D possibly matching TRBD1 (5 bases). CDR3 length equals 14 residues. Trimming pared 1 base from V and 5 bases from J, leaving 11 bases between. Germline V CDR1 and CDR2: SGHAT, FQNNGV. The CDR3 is CASSLGSRGTEAFF. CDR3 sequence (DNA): TGTGCCAGCAGCTTAGGGTCGCGGGGGACTGAAGCTTTCTTT.

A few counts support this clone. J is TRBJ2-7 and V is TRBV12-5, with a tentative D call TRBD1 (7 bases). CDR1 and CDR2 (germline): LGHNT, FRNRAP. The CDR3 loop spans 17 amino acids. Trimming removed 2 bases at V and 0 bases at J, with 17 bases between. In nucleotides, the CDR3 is TGTGCTAGTGGTTTGCTACGTCCAGGGGGGACCTCCTACGAGCAGTACTTC. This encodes CASGLLRPGGTSYEQYF. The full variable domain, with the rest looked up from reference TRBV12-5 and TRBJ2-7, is DARVTQTPRHKVTEMGQEVTMRCQPILGHNTVFWYRQTMMQGLELLAYFRNRAPLDDSGMPKDRFSAEMPDATLATLKIQPSEPRDSAVYFCASGLLRPGGTSYEQYFGPGTRLTVT.